These 27 T cell receptor beta chains came from one sample sequenced in a study of control samples from healthy donors and cancer patients. The table came from immunoSEQ multiplex PCR; TCRdb's copy has only in-frame clones and leaves some out. This table has some 13,000 clones, approximately 94% appearing once. Sequenced sample: PBMCs. Receptors were obtained from a man between 65 and 79 years old with head and neck cancer.

V usage is TRBV5-1 and J usage is TRBJ2-5; D is unclear. V shed 4 bases and J shed 0 bases, with 7 bases lying between them. CDR3 length: 13 residues. In germline, CDR1 is SGHRS, CDR2 YFSETQ. In nucleotides, the CDR3 is TGCGCCAGCAGCCTACAGTACCAAGAGACCCAGTACTTC. This encodes CASSLQYQETQYF.

The chain recombines TRBV7-2 with TRBJ1-1; D not resolved. The CDR3 extends over 13 amino acids. V was trimmed by 3 bases and J by 0 bases, leaving 5 bases between them. The germline gives CDR1 SGHTA, CDR2 FQGNSA. CDR3 region: CASSFRMNTEAFF. CDR3 bases: TGTGCCAGCAGCTTCCGGATGAACACTGAAGCTTTCTTT.

The rearrangement joins TRBV4-1 to TRBJ1-2, with D uncertain. V lost 1 base, J lost 2 bases, and 8 bases lay in between. Germline values: CDR1 MGHRA, CDR2 YSYEKL. The CDR3 extends over 14 amino acids. CDR3 nucleotide sequence: TGCGCCAGCAGCCAAGCCCGCATAAACTATGGCTACACCTTC. Residues: CASSQARINYGYTF.

The chain has TRBV9 and TRBJ2-5, with TRBD1 as a possible D gene (5 bases). Trimming removed 4 bases at V and 1 base at J, with 14 bases between. The CDR3 has 15 residues. Germline CDR1 SGDLS, CDR2 YYNGEE. The CDR3 DNA reads as TGTGCCAGCAGCAATAAAAAAGACAGCCAAGAGACCCAGTACTTC. It specifies CASSNKKDSQETQYF.

This chain connects TRBV5-6 to TRBJ1-2; D not certain. Trimming removed 0 bases from V and 9 bases from J, with 12 bases in between. The CDR3 consists of 13 residues. Germline V gives CDR1 SGHDT, CDR2 YYEEEE. CDR3: CASSLGLELRYTF. The CDR3 DNA reads as TGTGCCAGCAGCTTGGGGCTGGAGTTGCGCTACACCTTC.

The chain recombines TRBV3-1 (or the pseudogene TRBV3-2) with TRBJ2-3; 9 positions match TRBD1. The CDR3 contains 16 residues. Germline V CDR1 and CDR2: LGHDT, YNNKEL (reference sequence). With 4 bases clipped from V and 5 bases from J, the junction kept 10 bases outside the gene matches. The CDR3 region has the DNA TGTGCCAGCAGCCCCTACCGGGACAGGGAGGGAGATACGCAGTATTTT. Translated: CASSPYRDREGDTQYF.

The V and J genes are TRBV7-2 and TRBJ2-7; maybe TRBD1 (8 bases). Per the germline V gene, CDR1 is SGHTA and CDR2 is FQGNSA. Trimming pared 5 bases from V and 9 bases from J, leaving 20 bases between. The CDR3 covers 14 residues. The DNA for the CDR3 is TGTGCCAGCAGCCAAACAGGGGGGGTGGCGCGGCAGTACTTC. Translation: CASSQTGGVARQYF.

V gene TRBV29-1 combines with J gene TRBJ2-4; 7 nucleotides align to TRBD1. Germline V gene lookup returns CDR1 SQVTM and CDR2 ANQGSEA. V lost 3 bases to trimming and J lost 8 bases; unmatched junction nucleotides: 10. This CDR3 region has 14 residues. The CDR3 sequence is CSVERPDRADIQYF. The CDR3 DNA reads TGCAGCGTTGAGCGTCCCGACAGGGCGGACATTCAGTACTTC.

As regards this clone: The sample carries other DNA sequences with the same CDR3. The CDR3 sequence: CAIRSGGAPGETQYF. The CDR3 DNA is TGTGCCATCAGGAGCGGGGGTGCCCCGGGAGAGACCCAGTACTTC. The chain employs TRBV10-3 and TRBJ2-5, with 8 bases aligning to TRBD2. The germline V gene encodes CDR1 ENHRY and CDR2 SYGVKD. J gave up 4 bases and V 6 bases, and 10 bases lay outside the gene matches. The CDR3 length is 15 residues.

The V gene is TRBV29-1, the J gene TRBJ2-1; 14 bases are a match to TRBD2. The CDR3 covers 15 residues. V dropped 6 bases and J dropped 7; count of bases not matched to a gene: 8. The germline V gene has CDR1 SQVTM and CDR2 ANQGSEA. The CDR3 here is CSVRRLAGGQNEQFF. CDR3 coding DNA: TGCAGCGTCCGCCGACTAGCGGGGGGGCAAAATGAGCAGTTCTTC.

This clone appeared a single time. V and J are TRBV29-1 and TRBJ2-2, with TRBD2 identical over 11 bases. V lost 7 bases, J lost 7 bases, and 11 bases stayed unmatched. This CDR3 is built from 15 residues. Germline lookup yields CDR1 SQVTM and CDR2 ANQGSEA. The CDR3 region is CSAQGLAGGVGELFF. CDR3 sequence (DNA): TGCAGCGCCCAGGGGCTAGCGGGGGGTGTCGGGGAGCTGTTTTTT.

This clone was observed once. V usage is TRBV14 and J usage is TRBJ1-3, with D tentatively TRBD1 (5 bases). The CDR3 is 16 amino acids. Per germline, CDR1 SGHDN and CDR2 FVKESK. Trimming removed 1 base at V and 0 bases at J, with 10 bases between. CDR3 residues: CASSQVGGSSGNTIYF. In nucleotides, the CDR3 is TGTGCCAGCAGCCAAGTGGGGGGAAGCTCTGGAAACACCATATATTTT.

The V gene is TRBV6-5, the J gene TRBJ1-2; D might be TRBD1 (6 bases). The CDR3 has 13 amino acids. Deletions cut 5 bases from V and 6 bases from J, with 13 bases between. Germline lookup yields CDR1 MNHEY and CDR2 SVGAGI. The CDR3 nucleotides read TGTGCCAGCAGTCCTCAGGGGTGGAATGGCTACACCTTC. Protein sequence: CASSPQGWNGYTF.

This chain uses TRBV28 with TRBJ1-5; D not certain. The CDR3 totals 15 residues. With 4 bases removed from V and 0 bases from J, the gap between germline ends came to 10 bases. Germline loops: CDR1 MDHEN, CDR2 SYDVKM. The CDR3 loop is CASSSYRYSNQPQHF. DNA of the CDR3: TGTGCCAGCAGTTCCTACCGATATAGCAATCAGCCCCAGCATTTT.

The V and J genes are TRBV14 and TRBJ2-5; D is ambiguous. The CDR3 consists of 12 residues. In germline, CDR1 is SGHDN, CDR2 FVKESK. The germline V and J ends were trimmed by 1 base and 7 bases, with 7 bases remaining between them. In DNA, the CDR3 is TGTGCCAGCAGCCAAGTCCGTACGACCCAGTACTTC. Translating gives CASSQVRTTQYF. The full variable domain, its missing parts supplied by reference TRBV14 and TRBJ2-5, is EAGVTQFPSHSVIEKGQTVTLRCDPISGHDNLYWYRRVMGKEIKFLLHFVKESKQDESGMPNNRFLAERTGGTYSTLKVQPAELEDSGVYFCASSQVRTTQYFGPGTRLLVL.

A single count supports this clone. This chain uses TRBV6-2 or TRBV6-3 with TRBJ1-1, with a tentative D call TRBD1 (6 bases). The germline gives CDR1 MNHEY, CDR2 SVGEGT. The CDR3 length is 13 residues. The V and J ends lost 5 bases and 4 bases respectively, with 11 bases between them. In nucleotides, the CDR3 is TGTGCCAGCAGTGCTGACAGGACCACTGAAGCTTTCTTT. It translates to CASSADRTTEAFF.

In DNA form, the CDR3 reads TGCGCCAGCACCGGGACTAGCGCCTACGAGCAGTACTTC. Translated, it gives CASTGTSAYEQYF. J is TRBJ2-7 and V is TRBV5-1, with 10 bases identical to TRBD2. CDR3 length equals 13 residues. Germline V gene lookup returns CDR1 SGHRS and CDR2 YFSETQ. With 6 bases clipped from V and 2 bases from J, the junction kept 2 bases outside the gene matches.

This chain's CDR3 is CASSKTSGRPDTQYF. DNA of the CDR3: TGTGCCAGCAGCAAGACTAGCGGGAGGCCAGATACGCAGTATTTT. J is TRBJ2-3 and V is TRBV5-6; TRBD2 aligns across 13 bases. The CDR3 is made up of 15 amino acids. V dropped 4 bases and J dropped 4; count of bases not matched to a gene: 3. The germline gives CDR1 SGHDT, CDR2 YYEEEE.

This clone was seen just once. This chain uses TRBV2 with TRBJ2-1, with 12 nucleotides matching TRBD1. Germline loops: CDR1 SNHLY, CDR2 FYNNEI. CDR3 size: 15 residues. With V trimmed by 8 bases and J by 10 bases, 12 bases remained unmatched. The CDR3 reads CASGGTGGVKSEQFF. The DNA for the CDR3 is TGTGCCAGCGGAGGGACAGGGGGCGTAAAAAGCGAGCAGTTCTTC. The entire variable domain, with the rest obtained from reference TRBV2 and TRBJ2-1, is as follows: EPEVTQTPSHQVTQMGQEVILRCVPISNHLYFYWYRQILGQKVEFLVSFYNNEISEKSEIFDDQFSVERPDGSNFTLKIRSTKLEDSAMYFCASGGTGGVKSEQFFGPGTRLTVL.

The V gene is TRBV6-5, the J gene TRBJ2-3; 7 bases are a match to TRBD1. CDR3 length equals 14 residues. From germline, CDR1 is MNHEY and CDR2 SVGAGI. V shed 7 bases, J shed 3 bases, and the junction held 7 bases outside the gene matches. The CDR3 nucleotides are TGTGCCAGCACGACAGGGACGGGGACAGATACGCAGTATTTT. This codes for CASTTGTGTDTQYF.

The chain couples TRBV7-2 to TRBJ2-7, with TRBD2 matching 8 bases. The trim removed 7 bases at V and 3 bases at J, leaving 14 bases unmatched. Germline CDR1 SGHTA, CDR2 FQGNSA. This CDR3 region has 16 residues. In DNA form, the CDR3 reads TGTGCCAGCACCCTGGGGAGCCGGGGACTAGACTACGAGCAGTACTTC. Protein: CASTLGSRGLDYEQYF.

The chain joins TRBV7-2 to TRBJ2-7, with 8 bases that match TRBD2. This CDR3 has 14 residues. Germline trimming cut 3 bases from V and 2 bases from J; bases unmatched to any gene: 3. The V gene's germline CDR1 is SGHTA and CDR2 FQGNSA. CDR3 in amino acids: CASSLIAGPYEQYF. The CDR3 region has the DNA TGTGCCAGCAGCTTGATAGCGGGACCCTACGAGCAGTACTTC.

The chain couples TRBV27 to TRBJ2-5, with 7 bases aligning to TRBD1. With 2 bases clipped from V and 5 bases from J, the junction kept 2 bases outside the gene matches. This CDR3 region has 13 residues. The germline CDR1 and CDR2 sequences are MNHEY and SMNVEV (reference sequence). CDR3 sequence reads: CASSLRGQETQYF. As DNA, the CDR3 is TGTGCCAGCAGTTTAAGGGGACAGGAGACCCAGTACTTC.

A word on this clone: An end of the junction differs from the germline gene, which may be a read error. The chain carries TRBV2 and TRBJ2-7; maybe TRBD1 (6 bases). This CDR3 spans 15 amino acids. The germline V gene has CDR1 SNHLY and CDR2 FYNNEI. The CDR3 region is CASSSGTPNPYGQYF. CDR3 nucleotides: TGTGCCAGCAGTTCCGGGACACCGAATCCCTACGGGCAGTACTTC.

This clone was observed once. The chain uses TRBV7-2 and TRBJ2-1, with 9 bases identical to TRBD2. From germline, CDR1 is SGHTA and CDR2 FQGNSA. There are 15 residues in the CDR3. V gave up 5 bases and J gave up 10 bases; unmatched junction bases: 12. The CDR3 region has the DNA TGTGCCAGCAGCAGGGGGAGCGGGGGGTCTCAAGAGCAGTTCTTC. It codes for CASSRGSGGSQEQFF.

The chain uses TRBV7-9 and TRBJ2-1, with D unresolved. The CDR3 is made up of 14 amino acids. Looked up from germline, CDR1 is SEHNR and CDR2 is FQNEAQ (reference sequence). V gave up 0 bases and J gave up 4 bases, with 7 bases separating them. CDR3 protein: CASSLAIQYNEQFF. The CDR3 DNA reads TGTGCCAGCAGCTTAGCTATCCAGTACAATGAGCAGTTCTTC.

The chain couples TRBV5-4 to TRBJ1-3; no firm D call. V was clipped by 2 bases and J by 0 bases, with 6 bases between them. The CDR3 loop spans 14 amino acids. CDR1 is SGHNT, CDR2 YYREEE, per germline (reference sequence). CDR3 coding DNA: TGTGCCAGCAGCTTCAGTGGCTCTGGAAACACCATATATTTT. This sequence encodes CASSFSGSGNTIYF.